The clone carrying this T cell receptor beta chain appeared once. Its antigen is not identified. This specimen comes from a study of blood T cells in healthy people across ages. The CDR3 length is 15 residues. The V and J ends lost 0 bases and 0 bases respectively, with 9 bases between them. In germline, CDR1 is MNHEY, CDR2 SVGAGI. Primers used in a second PCR of about 6 to 11 cycles were a sample-barcoded 5' primer and a J-beta primer mix. The authors tagged each cDNA molecule using a template-switch adaptor with 12 random nucleotides. In TCRdb, the 5' RACE reads were re-called with MiXCR into one record per CDR3 protein. The table shows 1,800,000 or so distinct CDR3 sequences, with approximately 40% occurring only once. Study results and caveats: The fall in TCR beta diversity per million T cells was roughly linear with age. Donor CMV infection status was unknown, possibly confounding age-related changes in expanded clonotypes.

Sequenced input: blood. The sequence was obtained from a human donor in good health. The V and J genes are TRBV6-5 and TRBJ2-7, with a possible D match to TRBD1 (6 bases). The CDR3 here is CASSYSRGYSYEQYF. In DNA, the CDR3 is TGTGCCAGCAGTTACTCCAGGGGCTACTCCTACGAGCAGTACTTC.